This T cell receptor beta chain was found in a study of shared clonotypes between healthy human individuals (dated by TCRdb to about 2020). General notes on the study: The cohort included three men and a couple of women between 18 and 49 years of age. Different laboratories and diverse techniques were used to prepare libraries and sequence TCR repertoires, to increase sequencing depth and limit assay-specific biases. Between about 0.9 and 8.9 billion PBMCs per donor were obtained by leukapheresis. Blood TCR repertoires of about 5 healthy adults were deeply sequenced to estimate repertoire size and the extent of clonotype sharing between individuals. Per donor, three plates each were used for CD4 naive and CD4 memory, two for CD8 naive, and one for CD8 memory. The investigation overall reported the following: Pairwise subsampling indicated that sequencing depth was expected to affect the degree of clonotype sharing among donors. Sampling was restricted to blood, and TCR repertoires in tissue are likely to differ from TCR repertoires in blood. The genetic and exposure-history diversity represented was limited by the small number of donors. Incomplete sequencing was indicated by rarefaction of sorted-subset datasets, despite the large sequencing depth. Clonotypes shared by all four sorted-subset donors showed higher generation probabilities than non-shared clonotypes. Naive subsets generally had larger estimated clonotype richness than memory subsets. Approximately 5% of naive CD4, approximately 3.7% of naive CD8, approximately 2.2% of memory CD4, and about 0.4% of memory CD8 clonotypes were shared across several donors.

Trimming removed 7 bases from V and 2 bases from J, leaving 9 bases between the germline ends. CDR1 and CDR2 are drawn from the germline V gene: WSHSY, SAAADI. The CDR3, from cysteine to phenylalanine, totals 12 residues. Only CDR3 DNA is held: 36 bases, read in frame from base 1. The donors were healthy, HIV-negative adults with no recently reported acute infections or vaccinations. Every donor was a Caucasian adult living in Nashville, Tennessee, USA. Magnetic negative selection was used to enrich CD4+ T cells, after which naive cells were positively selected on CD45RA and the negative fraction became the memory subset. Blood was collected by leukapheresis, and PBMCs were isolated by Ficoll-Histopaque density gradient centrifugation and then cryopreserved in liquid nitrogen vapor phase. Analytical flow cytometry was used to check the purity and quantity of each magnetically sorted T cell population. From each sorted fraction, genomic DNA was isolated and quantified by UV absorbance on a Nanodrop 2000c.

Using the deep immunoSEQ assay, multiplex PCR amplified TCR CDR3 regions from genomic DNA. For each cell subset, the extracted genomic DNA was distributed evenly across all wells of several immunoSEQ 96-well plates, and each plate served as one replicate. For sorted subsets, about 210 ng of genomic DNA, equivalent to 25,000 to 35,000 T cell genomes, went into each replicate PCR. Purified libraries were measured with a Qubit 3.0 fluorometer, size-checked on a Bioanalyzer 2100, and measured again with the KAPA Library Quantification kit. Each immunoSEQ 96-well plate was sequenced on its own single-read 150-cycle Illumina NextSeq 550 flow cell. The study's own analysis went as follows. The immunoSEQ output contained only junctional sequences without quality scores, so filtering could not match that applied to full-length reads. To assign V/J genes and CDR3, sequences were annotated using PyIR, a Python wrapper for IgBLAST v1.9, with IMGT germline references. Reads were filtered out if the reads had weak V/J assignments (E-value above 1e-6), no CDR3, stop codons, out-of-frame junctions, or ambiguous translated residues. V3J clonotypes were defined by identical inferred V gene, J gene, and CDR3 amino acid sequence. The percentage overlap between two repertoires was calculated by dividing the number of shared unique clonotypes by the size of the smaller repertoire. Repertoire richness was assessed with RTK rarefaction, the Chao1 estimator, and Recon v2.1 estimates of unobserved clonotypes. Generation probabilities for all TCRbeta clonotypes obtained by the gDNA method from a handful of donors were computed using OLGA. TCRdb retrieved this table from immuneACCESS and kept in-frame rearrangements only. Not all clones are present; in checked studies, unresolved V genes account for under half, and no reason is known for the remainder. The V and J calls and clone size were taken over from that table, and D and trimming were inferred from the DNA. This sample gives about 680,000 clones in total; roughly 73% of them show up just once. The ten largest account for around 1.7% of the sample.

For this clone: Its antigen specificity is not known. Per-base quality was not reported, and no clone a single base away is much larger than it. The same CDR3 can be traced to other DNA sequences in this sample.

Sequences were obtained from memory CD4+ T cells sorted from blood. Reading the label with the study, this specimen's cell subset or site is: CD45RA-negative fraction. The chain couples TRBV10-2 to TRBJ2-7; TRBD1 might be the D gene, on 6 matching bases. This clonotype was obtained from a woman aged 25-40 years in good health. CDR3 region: CASTGDTYEQYF. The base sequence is TGCGCCAGCACTGGGGACACCTACGAGCAGTACTTC.